The subject of this entry is one TCR beta chain. Its antigen is unidentified. Germline V gives CDR1 MDHEN, CDR2 SYDVKM. The CDR3 has 16 residues. J lost 3 bases, V lost 3 bases, and 5 bases had no gene match. This entry is derived from a study of cytotoxic CD8 clonotypes in ibrutinib-treated CLL. General study findings and limits: Pretreatment clonality was elevated relative to age-matched healthy donors and paralleled circulating CD8+ T-cell counts. Increased clonality at ibrutinib response gave way to a return toward baseline at progression.

Measured with immunoSEQ multiplex PCR; TCRdb has only the in-frame clones, and not every one. The sample lists approximately 92,000 clones; roughly 80% were seen once. The sample in question was PBMCs, obtained after 24 months of ibrutinib treatment. The chain has TRBV28 and TRBJ1-5; 10 bases are shared with TRBD1. This receptor was taken from a human donor with chronic lymphocytic leukemia. The CDR3 reads CASSFGDRGLNQPQHF. The CDR3 DNA reads TGTGCCAGCAGTTTTGGAGACAGGGGGCTCAATCAGCCCCAGCATTTT.